A single sample is the source of the 10 T cell receptor beta chains below, sequenced in a study of T cell clusters in autoimmune cytopenias. One tube held mixed TRB-A and TRB-B primer pools for touch-down PCR. From its re-call of the multiplex PCR reads, TCRdb lists each CDR3 protein once, without DNA. This sample's table has approximately 1,200 distinct CDR3 sequences. About 37,500 genome equivalents of blood DNA were amplified for TRB. Material for sequencing was peripheral blood. Every receptor here comes from a human donor with an autoimmune cytopenia or autoimmune hepatitis (not recorded which).

V is TRBV27 and J is TRBJ1-2; the D gene TCRdb calls, TRBD1, cannot be checked with no DNA. The CDR3 has 14 residues. CDR1 and CDR2 (germline): MNHEY, SMNVEV (reference sequence). Here the CDR3 reads CASSLSIGGFGYTF.

This clonotype is deemed medium-sized by its frequency. The chain's CDR3 is CASSRQGRATGELFF. The V gene is TRBV6-5, the J gene TRBJ2-2; absent DNA, TCRdb's TRBD2 call cannot be checked. The germline CDR1 and CDR2 sequences are MNHEY and SVGAGI. The CDR3 length is 15 residues.

This chain uses TRBV12-3 or TRBV12-4 with TRBJ2-7; TCRdb picks TRBD2, but there is no DNA to check that call. The CDR3 runs 15 residues. CDR3 amino acids: CASSASSGSPHEQYF.

This chain joins TRBV19 and TRBJ1-1; TCRdb gives TRBD1 as the D gene, but with no DNA this cannot be confirmed. The length of the CDR3 is 16 residues. Looked up from germline, CDR1 is LNHDA and CDR2 is SQIVND (reference sequence). The CDR3 spells CASNPGQTSSSTEAFF.

The chain uses TRBV12-3 or TRBV12-4 and TRBJ2-1; TCRdb's D call, TRBD2, is unchecked because there is no DNA. The CDR3 is made up of 16 amino acids. The chain's CDR3 is CASSRTSGGHYNEQFF.

J is TRBJ2-1 and V is TRBV15. CDR1 LNHNV and CDR2 YYDKDF come from the germline V gene (reference sequence). The CDR3 contains 14 residues. CDR3 sequence reads: CATSLQISDNEQFF. Variable domain in full (rest from reference TRBV15 and TRBJ2-1): DAMVIQNPRYQVTQFGKPVTLSCSQTLNHNVMYWYQQKSSQAPKLLFHYYDKDFNNEADTPDNFQSRRPNTSFCFLDIRSPGLGDTAMYLCATSLQISDNEQFFGPGTRLTVL.

The chain recombines TRBV20-1 with TRBJ2-7; TCRdb picks TRBD1, but there is no DNA to check that call. This CDR3 has 15 amino acids. Germline V CDR1 and CDR2: DFQATT, SNEGSKA (reference sequence). CDR3 in amino acids: CSARLSTGRHYEQYF.

The rearrangement joins TRBV6-1 to TRBJ1-5; TCRdb selects TRBD1, and the lack of DNA leaves this call unchecked. The CDR3 is made up of 15 amino acids. From germline, CDR1 is MNHNS and CDR2 SASEGT. The CDR3 here is CASSRQGNSNQPQHF.

This clonotype registers medium-sized by frequency. This chain uses TRBV6-1 with TRBJ1-4. This CDR3 has 16 amino acids. CDR1 and CDR2 (germline): MNHNS, SASEGT. CDR3 amino acids: CASSERLAAYNEKLFF.

By frequency, this clonotype is large. The V gene is TRBV19, the J gene TRBJ2-3; without DNA, the TCRdb call of TRBD2 cannot be checked. The CDR3 spans 15 residues. Germline assignment: CDR1 LNHDA and CDR2 SQIVND (reference sequence). The CDR3: CASSMRAGGLDTQYF.